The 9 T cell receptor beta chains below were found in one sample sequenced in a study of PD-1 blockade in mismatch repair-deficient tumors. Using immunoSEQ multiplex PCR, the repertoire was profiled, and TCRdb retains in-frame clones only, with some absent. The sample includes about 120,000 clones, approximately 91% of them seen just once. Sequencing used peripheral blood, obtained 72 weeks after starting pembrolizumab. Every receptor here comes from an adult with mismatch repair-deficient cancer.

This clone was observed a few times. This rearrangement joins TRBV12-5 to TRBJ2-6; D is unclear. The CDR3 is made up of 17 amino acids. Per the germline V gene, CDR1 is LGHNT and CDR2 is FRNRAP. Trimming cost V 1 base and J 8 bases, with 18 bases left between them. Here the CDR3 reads CASGLERSYGPPNVLTF. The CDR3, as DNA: TGTGCTAGTGGTTTGGAAAGATCTTACGGGCCACCCAACGTCCTGACTTTC.

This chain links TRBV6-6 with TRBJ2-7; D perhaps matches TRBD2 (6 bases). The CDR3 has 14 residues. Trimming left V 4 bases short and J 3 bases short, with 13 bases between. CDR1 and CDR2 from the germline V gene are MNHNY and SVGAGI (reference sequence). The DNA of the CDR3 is TGTGCCAGCAGTTTTTTTTCCGGGGGCTACGAGCAGTACTTC. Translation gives CASSFFSGGYEQYF.

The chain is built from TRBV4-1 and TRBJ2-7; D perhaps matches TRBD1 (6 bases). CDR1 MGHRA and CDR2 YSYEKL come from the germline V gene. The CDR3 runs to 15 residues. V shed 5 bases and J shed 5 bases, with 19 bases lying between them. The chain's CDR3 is CASSKTGPVFDEQYF. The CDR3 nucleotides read TGCGCCAGCAGCAAAACAGGGCCAGTGTTCGACGAGCAGTACTTC.

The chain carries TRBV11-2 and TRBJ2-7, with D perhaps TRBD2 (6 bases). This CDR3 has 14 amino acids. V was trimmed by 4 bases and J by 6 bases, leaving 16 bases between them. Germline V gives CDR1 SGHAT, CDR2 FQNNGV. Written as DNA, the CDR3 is TGTGCCAGCAGCTCTCTCCCGACTAGTCTCGAGCAGTACTTC. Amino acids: CASSSLPTSLEQYF.

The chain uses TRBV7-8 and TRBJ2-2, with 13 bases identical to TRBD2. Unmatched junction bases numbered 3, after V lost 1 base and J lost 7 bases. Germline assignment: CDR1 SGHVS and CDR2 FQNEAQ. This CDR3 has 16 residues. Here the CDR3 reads CASSLVRLAGGGELFF. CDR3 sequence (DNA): TGTGCCAGCAGCTTAGTTCGACTAGCGGGAGGCGGGGAGCTGTTTTTT.

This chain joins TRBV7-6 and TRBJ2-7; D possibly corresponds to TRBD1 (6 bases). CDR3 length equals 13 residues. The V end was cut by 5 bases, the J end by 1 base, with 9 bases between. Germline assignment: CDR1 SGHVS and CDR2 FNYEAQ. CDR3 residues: CASSIGQSYEQYF. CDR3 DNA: TGTGCCAGCAGCATCGGACAGTCCTACGAGCAGTACTTC.

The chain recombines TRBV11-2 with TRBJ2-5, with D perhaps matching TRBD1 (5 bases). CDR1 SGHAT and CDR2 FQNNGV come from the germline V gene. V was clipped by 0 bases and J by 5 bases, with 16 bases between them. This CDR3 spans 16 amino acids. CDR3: CASSLDRIFRVETQYF. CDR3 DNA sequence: TGTGCCAGCAGCTTAGATCGTATTTTCAGGGTGGAGACCCAGTACTTC.

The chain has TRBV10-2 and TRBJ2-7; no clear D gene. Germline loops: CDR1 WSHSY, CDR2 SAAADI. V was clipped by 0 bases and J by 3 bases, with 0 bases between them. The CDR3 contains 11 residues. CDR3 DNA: TGCGCCAGCAGTGAGTCCTACGAGCAGTACTTC. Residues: CASSESYEQYF.

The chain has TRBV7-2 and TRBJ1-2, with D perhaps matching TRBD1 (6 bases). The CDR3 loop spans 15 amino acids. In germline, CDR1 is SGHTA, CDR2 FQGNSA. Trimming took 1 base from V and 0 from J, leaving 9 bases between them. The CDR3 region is CASSLVSGANYGYTF. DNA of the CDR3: TGTGCCAGCAGCTTAGTGTCAGGGGCTAACTATGGCTACACCTTC.